The 3 T cell receptor beta chains below were found in one sample sequenced in a study of blood T cell repertoires in COVID-19. The protocol was immunoSEQ multiplex PCR, while the TCRdb copy is restricted to in-frame clones and leaves out a portion. The sample shows about 520,000 clones, 70% to 90% of them seen only once. The material sequenced was peripheral blood. These receptors were taken from a human donor in a cohort sampled during active COVID-19.

The rearrangement uses TRBV2 and TRBJ2-6, with TRBD1 identical over 9 bases. Trimming at V came to 6 bases and at J to 1 base, leaving 7 bases not matched to a gene. From germline, CDR1 is SNHLY and CDR2 FYNNEI. The CDR3 consists of 17 residues. This CDR3 reads CASSGGDRGSGANVLTF. As DNA, the CDR3 is TGTGCCAGCAGCGGTGGCGACAGGGGGTCTGGGGCCAACGTCCTGACTTTC. Together with reference TRBV2 and TRBJ2-6, the CDR3 gives the full variable domain: EPEVTQTPSHQVTQMGQEVILRCVPISNHLYFYWYRQILGQKVEFLVSFYNNEISEKSEIFDDQFSVERPDGSNFTLKIRSTKLEDSAMYFCASSGGDRGSGANVLTFGAGSRLTVL.

The chain combines TRBV4-1 with TRBJ1-1; no reliable D call. Germline assignment: CDR1 MGHRA and CDR2 YSYEKL. Trimming took 4 bases from V and 1 from J, leaving 10 bases between them. The CDR3 has 14 amino acids. CDR3 sequence (DNA): TGCGCCAGCAGCCTAATGCAGGAGAACACTGAAGCTTTCTTT. Its translation is CASSLMQENTEAFF.

J is TRBJ2-1 and V is TRBV7-3, with 16 bases aligning to TRBD2. CDR1 and CDR2 (germline): SGHTA, FQGTGA. V lost 5 bases to trimming and J lost 8 bases; unmatched junction nucleotides: 3. This CDR3 spans 15 amino acids. CDR3 DNA sequence: TGTGCCAGCAGCCAGGGACTAGCGGGAGGGCATGAGCAGTTCTTC. This sequence encodes CASSQGLAGGHEQFF.